These T cell receptor beta chains were read from a single sample in a study of neurological immune-mediated disorders. TCRdb fed the 5' RACE reads into MiXCR, producing one record per CDR3 protein. The table lists about 84,000 distinct CDR3 sequences, 10% of them singletons. Material: PBMCs. The receptor source for this set is a man aged 35-49 years in good health. CDR3s include the opening cysteine and the closing phenylalanine or tryptophan. The order of the fields is J gene, V gene, D gene, clone size, CDR3 DNA, CDR3 protein. The D gene is left open where the match is weak. Rows give clone size only sometimes, using once, few, many, or a class for an expanded clone.

J gene: TRBJ2-1; V gene: TRBV20-1; D gene: NA; clone size: NA; CDR3 DNA: TGCAGTGCCCCAATAGGGACCCTCTCTCGCAATGAGCAGTTCTTC; CDR3 protein: CSAPIGTLSRNEQFF
J gene: TRBJ2-1; V gene: TRBV20-1; D gene: TRBD1; clone size: medium-sized; CDR3 DNA: TGCAGTGCTAGAAGAGCCGGGACAGGGGGCAACTACAATGAGCAGTTCTTC; CDR3 protein: CSARRAGTGGNYNEQFF
J gene: TRBJ2-7; V gene: TRBV7-6; D gene: NA; clone size: few; CDR3 DNA: TGTGCCAGCAGCTCCGCCGGGGTCTACGAGCAGTACTTC; CDR3 protein: CASSSAGVYEQYF
J gene: TRBJ2-3; V gene: TRBV10-3; D gene: TRBD2; clone size: many; CDR3 DNA: TGTGCCATCAGTCTAGCGGGGGCCACAGATACGCAGTATTTT; CDR3 protein: CAISLAGATDTQYF
J gene: TRBJ2-5; V gene: TRBV18; D gene: NA; clone size: many; CDR3 DNA: TGTGCCAGCTCATGGGGACCCAGGAGGGACCAAGAGACCCAGTACTTC; CDR3 protein: CASSWGPRRDQETQYF
J gene: TRBJ1-1; V gene: TRBV7-2; D gene: NA; clone size: many; CDR3 DNA: TGTGCCAGCAGCTTTAAGGACAGTAACACTGAAGCTTTCTTT; CDR3 protein: CASSFKDSNTEAFF
J gene: TRBJ2-7; V gene: TRBV27; D gene: TRBD1; clone size: many; CDR3 DNA: TGTGCCAGCAGTTTATCCTCGACAGGGGGCTTAGACGAGCAGTACTTC; CDR3 protein: CASSLSSTGGLDEQYF
J gene: TRBJ1-2; V gene: TRBV12-3/TRBV12-4; D gene: NA; clone size: many; CDR3 DNA: TGTGCCAGCAGTGTATCCCGGCCAGGGGACTATGGCTACACCTTC; CDR3 protein: CASSVSRPGDYGYTF
J gene: TRBJ2-7; V gene: TRBV20-1; D gene: NA; clone size: many; CDR3 DNA: TGCAGTGGGGGGGGCCCCAAGGGGTACGAGCAGTACTTC; CDR3 protein: CSGGGPKGYEQYF
J gene: TRBJ2-3; V gene: TRBV29-1; D gene: TRBD1; clone size: many; CDR3 DNA: TGCAGCGTTGAAGGCCCGGACAGGGATACGCAGTATTTT; CDR3 protein: CSVEGPDRDTQYF
J gene: TRBJ2-7; V gene: TRBV11-1; D gene: NA; clone size: many; CDR3 DNA: TGTGCCAGCAGCTTAACCCCAGTGGGCTCCTACGAGCAGTACTTC; CDR3 protein: CASSLTPVGSYEQYF
J gene: TRBJ2-7; V gene: TRBV24-1; D gene: TRBD1; clone size: many; CDR3 DNA: TGTGCCACCTCGGACAGGGCTGGAGAGCAGTACTTC; CDR3 protein: CATSDRAGEQYF
J gene: TRBJ2-2; V gene: TRBV15; D gene: TRBD1; clone size: NA; CDR3 DNA: TGTGCCACCAGCAGAGATAGAGACAGGGGGCGAATCGTCACCGGGGAGCTGTTTTTT; CDR3 protein: CATSRDRDRGRIVTGELFF
J gene: TRBJ2-5; V gene: TRBV6-2/TRBV6-3; D gene: TRBD1; clone size: many; CDR3 DNA: TGTGCCAGCAGTTCCGGGACAGGGGGCGTTGAGACCCAGTACTTC; CDR3 protein: CASSSGTGGVETQYF
J gene: TRBJ1-4; V gene: TRBV5-1; D gene: TRBD1; clone size: many; CDR3 DNA: TGCGCCAGCAGCGTGGCAGGGGGCGCCGGCGGAAAAGAAAAACTGTTTTTT; CDR3 protein: CASSVAGGAGGKEKLFF
J gene: TRBJ2-7; V gene: TRBV5-1; D gene: NA; clone size: many; CDR3 DNA: TGCGCCAGCAGCTCAGGCTGGATCGCGGAGGAGGAGCAGTACTTC; CDR3 protein: CASSSGWIAEEEQYF
J gene: TRBJ2-5; V gene: TRBV18; D gene: NA; clone size: many; CDR3 DNA: TGTGCCAGCTCACCAGGTACCCAAGAGACCCAGTACTTC; CDR3 protein: CASSPGTQETQYF
J gene: TRBJ2-7; V gene: TRBV9; D gene: NA; clone size: many; CDR3 DNA: TGTGCCAGCAGCGTAGCTCGGGGTTCCGAGCAGTACTTC; CDR3 protein: CASSVARGSEQYF
J gene: TRBJ1-2; V gene: TRBV5-6; D gene: NA; clone size: few; CDR3 DNA: TGTGCCAGCAGCGCGCCGACCCAGGGGTACTATGGCTACACCTTC; CDR3 protein: CASSAPTQGYYGYTF
J gene: TRBJ2-7; V gene: TRBV20-1; D gene: NA; clone size: many; CDR3 DNA: TGCAGTGCCGTGACCCCCACCTACGAGCAGTACTTC; CDR3 protein: CSAVTPTYEQYF
J gene: TRBJ2-1; V gene: TRBV3-1; D gene: TRBD1; clone size: many; CDR3 DNA: TGTGCCAGCAGCCCCCGGGACAGGGCTTTAGATGAGCAGTTCTTC; CDR3 protein: CASSPRDRALDEQFF
J gene: TRBJ2-3; V gene: TRBV7-3; D gene: NA; clone size: NA; CDR3 DNA: TGTGCCAGCAGCTCGGCAGGAGGCACAGATACGCAGTATTTT; CDR3 protein: CASSSAGGTDTQYF
J gene: TRBJ2-3; V gene: TRBV9; D gene: NA; clone size: many; CDR3 DNA: TGTGCCAGCAGCGTAAGCTGGGCAGGAGATACGCAGTATTTT; CDR3 protein: CASSVSWAGDTQYF
J gene: TRBJ1-1; V gene: TRBV7-2; D gene: NA; clone size: many; CDR3 DNA: TGTGCCAGCAGCCGCGGGGTTACTGAAGCTTTCTTT; CDR3 protein: CASSRGVTEAFF
J gene: TRBJ2-3; V gene: TRBV12-3/TRBV12-4; D gene: TRBD1; clone size: many; CDR3 DNA: TGTGCCAGCAGTTGGGACAGGGCCACAGATACGCAGTATTTT; CDR3 protein: CASSWDRATDTQYF
J gene: TRBJ2-1; V gene: TRBV27; D gene: TRBD1; clone size: few; CDR3 DNA: TGTGCCAGCAGTCTCCAAGGGACAGCTATTGGGCAGTTCTTC; CDR3 protein: CASSLQGTAIGQFF
J gene: TRBJ2-2; V gene: TRBV5-1; D gene: TRBD1; clone size: NA; CDR3 DNA: TGCGCCAGCAGCTTGGAGGGACAGGGGGCCGTCGGGGAGCTGTTTTTT; CDR3 protein: CASSLEGQGAVGELFF